The 2 T cell receptor beta chains below all came from one sample that was sequenced in a study of long-term antiretroviral therapy in people with HIV. An immunoSEQ assay, version v3.0, was performed at survey level. Clones were sequenced by immunoSEQ multiplex PCR, and TCRdb holds only the in-frame ones, with some missing. Found here are 40,000 or so clones, around 83% of them singletons; the top ten hold 6.2%. This sample comprised unsorted PBMCs, obtained 1 year after starting antiretroviral therapy. The receptor source for this set is a man between 18 and 35 years old with HIV.

The chain is built from TRBV11-2 and TRBJ1-1; tentatively, D is TRBD1 (6 bases). Trimming left V 5 bases short and J 6 bases short, with 22 bases between. The CDR3 consists of 16 residues. Germline CDR1 is SGHAT and CDR2 is FQNNGV. The DNA for the CDR3 is TGTGCCAGCAGCCCTCTTACAGGGAAAGGCCTACCTGAAGCTTTCTTT. Amino acid sequence: CASSPLTGKGLPEAFF.

The V gene is TRBV5-6, the J gene TRBJ1-4; D may be TRBD1 (6 bases). CDR1 is SGHDT and CDR2 is YYEEEE in the germline V gene. The CDR3 length is 19 residues. Trimming took off 0 bases at V and 4 bases at J, with 22 bases between the two ends. CDR3 nucleotide sequence: TGTGCCAGCAGCTTGGAGGGGGGACCTTCCTCGCAGCTTAATGAAAAACTGTTTTTT. Translating it yields CASSLEGGPSSQLNEKLFF.